The 13 T cell receptor beta chains given below trace back to one sample, sequenced in a study of CD8 T cells in ankylosing spondylitis. Study-level results: Among TCR beta sequences, a motif of roughly 8 highly homologous variants appeared characteristic of ankylosing spondylitis blood.

Their antigens are not known. TCRdb reanalysed the 5' RACE reads using MiXCR and keeps one entry per CDR3 protein. The table includes 250,000 to 350,000 distinct CDR3 sequences, 7.5% to 9% detected once. Sequencing was done on a sample of blood, either unsorted or a sorted T cell fraction (not recorded which). These receptors were taken from a male donor with ankylosing spondylitis.

This clonotype has more than one count but fewer than ten. The genes are TRBV6-5 and TRBJ2-7; TRBD1 matches 9 bases. Per the germline V gene, CDR1 is MNHEY and CDR2 is SVGAGI. The ends lost 0 bases at V and 5 bases at J; junction bases unmatched: 5. This CDR3 has 15 amino acids. CDR3 protein: CASSYSGDRGDEQYF. CDR3 in DNA: TGTGCCAGCAGTTACTCGGGAGACAGGGGGGACGAGCAGTACTTC.

The chain recombines TRBV10-1 with TRBJ2-2; the match to TRBD2 covers 7 bases. This CDR3 has 15 amino acids. With 6 bases clipped from V and 7 bases from J, the junction kept 11 bases outside the gene matches. Germline assignment: CDR1 WNHNN and CDR2 SYGVQD (reference sequence). CDR3 loop: CASSPSGSGHGELFF. CDR3 coding DNA: TGCGCCAGCAGCCCCTCGGGTAGCGGGCACGGGGAGCTGTTTTTT.

The rearrangement links TRBV10-3 to TRBJ2-7; D ambiguous. With 7 bases removed from V and 3 bases from J, the gap between germline ends came to 16 bases. This CDR3 comprises 14 residues. Per germline, CDR1 ENHRY and CDR2 SYGVKD. The CDR3 DNA sequence: TGTGCCATCAAGGAAGGCGCTCGCTTCTACGAGCAGTACTTC. Its protein product is CAIKEGARFYEQYF.

This clonotype was observed at least ten times. This chain joins TRBV12-3 or TRBV12-4 and TRBJ1-5, with D unclear. CDR3 length equals 14 residues. V dropped 7 bases and J dropped 1 base, with 11 bases sitting between them. In nucleotides, the CDR3 is TGTGCCAGCACACTCGGGCAGAGCAATCAGCCCCAGCATTTT. Its translation is CASTLGQSNQPQHF.

This chain uses TRBV5-6 with TRBJ2-5, with D possibly being TRBD1 or TRBD2 (5 bases each). Germline V lookup: CDR1 SGHDT, CDR2 YYEEEE. This CDR3 contains 15 residues. The germline V and J ends were trimmed by 4 bases and 5 bases, with 18 bases remaining between them. The CDR3, as DNA: TGTGCCAGCAGCGTGGGTTTTTGGGGCGGGGAGACCCAGTACTTC. Translation: CASSVGFWGGETQYF.

This clonotype was seen more than once but under ten times. The chain couples TRBV4-1 to TRBJ1-4; the match to TRBD1 covers 8 bases. V lost 4 bases and J lost 8; bases outside the gene matches: 6. CDR3 length equals 14 residues. CDR1 and CDR2 (germline): MGHRA, YSYEKL. CDR3 region: CASSLRQGTEKLFF. For the CDR3, the DNA is TGCGCCAGCAGCCTCCGACAGGGGACGGAAAAACTGTTTTTT.

This clonotype was seen only a few times. This chain connects TRBV4-3 to TRBJ1-1; possible D gene TRBD1, 5 bases. The germline V gene encodes CDR1 LGHNA and CDR2 YSLEER. This CDR3 has 15 residues. V lost 0 bases and J 3 bases, leaving 11 bases between the germline ends. The CDR3 region is CASSQEWGVDTEAFF. CDR3 DNA: TGCGCCAGCAGCCAAGAGTGGGGGGTAGACACTGAAGCTTTCTTT.

The table lists this clonotype with many counts. The chain couples TRBV20-1 to TRBJ2-3; 7 bases are shared with TRBD2. J was trimmed by 6 bases and V by 3 bases; bases with no gene match: 9. CDR1 DFQATT and CDR2 SNEGSKA come from the germline V gene (reference sequence). CDR3 length: 14 amino acids. CDR3 nucleotides: TGCAGTGCTAGCAGGGCTAGCGGTTCGGATACGCAGTATTTT. This gives the protein CSASRASGSDTQYF.

The rearrangement uses TRBV5-1 and TRBJ1-1; D remains unclear. Trimming removed 2 bases from V and 2 bases from J, with 7 bases in between. The V gene's germline CDR1 is SGHRS and CDR2 YFSETQ. There are 13 residues in the CDR3. CDR3 sequence reads: CASSFLSNTEAFF. CDR3 DNA sequence: TGCGCCAGCAGCTTTCTGAGCAACACTGAAGCTTTCTTT.

At least ten counts were recorded for this clonotype. J is TRBJ2-2 and V is TRBV20-1; D is undetermined. From germline, CDR1 is DFQATT and CDR2 SNEGSKA (reference sequence). This CDR3 has 12 residues. V was cut by 8 bases and J by 2 bases, with 9 bases left in between. The CDR3 is CSSDGNTGELFF. The CDR3 DNA sequence: TGCAGTTCCGACGGCAACACCGGGGAGCTGTTTTTT.

The chain is built from TRBV6-2 or TRBV6-3 and TRBJ2-7; D may correspond to TRBD1 or TRBD2 (6 bases each). V lost 5 bases and J lost 4, with 15 bases in between. Germline V lookup: CDR1 MNHEY, CDR2 SVGEGT. This CDR3 region has 14 residues. The CDR3 nucleotides are TGTGCCAGCAGTCCCGAGACAGGACTATACGAGCAGTACTTC. Protein product: CASSPETGLYEQYF.

This clonotype was picked up many times. The CDR3 is CSAQSGSSYNEQFF. The CDR3 nucleotides are TGCAGTGCTCAAAGCGGGAGCTCCTACAATGAGCAGTTCTTC. J is TRBJ2-1 and V is TRBV20-1; 8 bases align to TRBD2. The CDR3 has 14 residues. Germline V lookup: CDR1 DFQATT, CDR2 SNEGSKA (reference sequence). Germline trimming cut 5 bases from V and 0 bases from J; bases unmatched to any gene: 3.

The table lists this clonotype with a few counts. The rearrangement links TRBV29-1 to TRBJ2-1, with TRBD2 matching over 9 bases. The CDR3 is 15 residues long. V was pared by 6 bases and J by 0 bases, with 6 bases of the junction left unmatched. Germline CDR1 SQVTM, CDR2 ANQGSEA. CDR3 in amino acids: CSVDGTSRSYNEQFF. The DNA of the CDR3 is TGCAGCGTCGACGGGACTAGCCGCTCCTACAATGAGCAGTTCTTC.